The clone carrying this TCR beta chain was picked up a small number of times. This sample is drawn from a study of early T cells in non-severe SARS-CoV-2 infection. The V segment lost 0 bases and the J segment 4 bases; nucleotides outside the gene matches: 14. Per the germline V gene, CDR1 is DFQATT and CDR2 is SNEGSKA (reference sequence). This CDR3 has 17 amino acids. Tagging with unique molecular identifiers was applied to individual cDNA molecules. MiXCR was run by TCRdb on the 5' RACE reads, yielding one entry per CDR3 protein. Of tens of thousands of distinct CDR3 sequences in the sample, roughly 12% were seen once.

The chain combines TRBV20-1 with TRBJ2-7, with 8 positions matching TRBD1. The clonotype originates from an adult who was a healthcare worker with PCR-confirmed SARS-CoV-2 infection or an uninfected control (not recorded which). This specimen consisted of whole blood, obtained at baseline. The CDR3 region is CSARDSGDRWGSYEQYF. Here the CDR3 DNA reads TGCAGTGCTAGAGATTCTGGGGACAGGTGGGGCTCTTACGAGCAGTACTTC.